This TCR beta chain stems from a study of T cell responses to AZD1222 COVID-19 vaccine. Study-level findings and limits: Sampling that yielded the repertoires occurred only after the peak T cell response. Females made up more of the donors, who were largely white British, and clonal diversity may have come out too low.

Libraries were prepared by immunoSEQ multiplex PCR; TCRdb keeps only in-frame clonotypes and omits some of them. Found here are more than 100,000 clones, roughly 90% of them singletons; the top ten hold 1.3% to 1.5%. V was clipped by 2 bases and J by 0 bases, with 8 bases between them. The CDR3 sequence is 15 residues long. From germline, CDR1 is LNHDA and CDR2 SQIVND (reference sequence). Note on this clone: What it binds is unknown.

The receptor's source is an adult in good health. The genes are TRBV19 and TRBJ1-5; no clear D. The sample here was peripheral blood, taken on day 0 of AZD1222 vaccination. The CDR3 sequence: CASSIRGNSNQPQHF. In DNA form, the CDR3 reads TGTGCCAGTAGTATAAGAGGTAATAGCAATCAGCCCCAGCATTTT.